These 17 T cell receptor beta chains share one sample of origin, sequenced in a study of T-cell reconstitution after alpha-beta-depleted transplantation in children. Library preparation (for TCRbeta) was performed with unique molecular identifiers. Each CDR3 protein is one row after TCRdb ran MiXCR on the PCR reads. Among approximately 350,000 distinct CDR3 sequences listed, about a tenth were seen once. The starting material was PBMCs from the stem cell graft donor, obtained from the stem cell graft. These receptors all come from a human donor who donated a stem cell graft to a child with acute lymphoblastic leukemia.

This chain uses TRBV5-1 with TRBJ2-7, with 9 bases matching TRBD2. V dropped 6 bases and J dropped 6; count of bases not matched to a gene: 7. Germline CDR1 and CDR2: SGHRS and YFSETQ. CDR3 length: 13 residues. CDR3 protein: CASTLTSGREQYF. The CDR3 bases are TGCGCCAGCACTCTAACTAGCGGGCGCGAGCAGTACTTC.

Many counts were recorded for this clonotype. J is TRBJ1-5 and V is TRBV12-3 or TRBV12-4; D is unresolved. The ends were cut back, 3 bases at V and 5 bases at J, with 11 bases in the middle. The CDR3 sequence is 14 residues long. Here the CDR3 reads CASSLRQTHQPQHF. CDR3 DNA: TGTGCCAGCAGTTTGCGGCAGACCCATCAGCCCCAGCATTTT.

The rearrangement uses TRBV7-8 and TRBJ1-5, with a possible D match to TRBD1 (6 bases). CDR1 and CDR2 (germline): SGHVS, FQNEAQ. V lost 1 base to trimming and J lost 1 base, with 11 bases between them. The CDR3 loop spans 16 amino acids. CDR3 sequence reads: CASSLGGGISNQPQHF. The CDR3 region has the DNA TGTGCCAGCAGCTTAGGAGGGGGGATAAGCAATCAGCCCCAGCATTTT.

This rearrangement joins TRBV6-1 to TRBJ1-2; D is uncertain. The CDR3 totals 12 residues. V lost 3 bases and J 7 bases, leaving 9 bases between the germline ends. Germline V CDR1 and CDR2: MNHNS, SASEGT. The CDR3 bases are TGTGCCAGCAGTGAGACGATGGGTGGCTACACCTTC. Encoded protein: CASSETMGGYTF.

This clonotype was picked up a small number of times. The rearrangement joins TRBV7-9 to TRBJ1-5, with 7 bases identical to TRBD1. The CDR3 consists of 14 residues. J was trimmed by 5 bases and V by 3 bases; bases with no gene match: 4. In germline, CDR1 is SEHNR, CDR2 FQNEAQ (reference sequence). CDR3 bases: TGTGCCAGCAGCTTTGGGACAGCTCATCAGCCCCAGCATTTT. Translated, it gives CASSFGTAHQPQHF.

In the case of this clonotype: A read error may be the cause here, since a much bigger clone is one base away. The chain employs TRBV24-1 and TRBJ2-3; no reliable D call. The CDR3 sequence is 13 residues long. Germline lookup yields CDR1 KGHDR and CDR2 SFDVKD. CDR3 coding DNA: TGTGCCACCAGTGCTACGGGCACAGATACGCACTATTTT. This encodes CATSATGTDTHYF.

This clonotype was seen a handful of times. This chain uses TRBV3-1 with TRBJ2-3, with D maybe TRBD2 (5 bases). Per germline, CDR1 LGHDT and CDR2 YNNKEL (reference sequence). With 0 bases removed from V and 2 bases from J, the gap between germline ends came to 12 bases. The CDR3 is 16 residues long. The CDR3 DNA reads TGTGCCAGCAGCCAAGACCAAGCGGCCTACACAGATACGCAGTATTTT. Translation: CASSQDQAAYTDTQYF.

V is TRBV5-1 and J is TRBJ2-2; D could derive from TRBD1 or TRBD2 (6 bases each). V lost 0 bases to trimming and J lost 6 bases, with 12 bases between them. There are 15 residues in the CDR3. CDR1 SGHRS and CDR2 YFSETQ come from the germline V gene. CDR3 sequence: CASSLAGGAAGELFF. The CDR3 DNA reads as TGCGCCAGCAGCTTGGCCGGGGGCGCTGCCGGGGAGCTGTTTTTT.

This clonotype was counted ten times or more. This chain connects TRBV20-1 to TRBJ2-7, with 8 bases identical to TRBD1. This CDR3 has 14 amino acids. Per germline, CDR1 DFQATT and CDR2 SNEGSKA (reference sequence). V was pared by 0 bases and J by 5 bases, with 6 bases of the junction left unmatched. CDR3 DNA: TGCAGTGCTAGAGATCTCGGGACAGGCAACGAGCAGTACTTC. Translating gives CSARDLGTGNEQYF.

V gene TRBV20-1 combines with J gene TRBJ2-3, with D unclear. V was shortened by 5 bases and J by 5 bases, with 8 bases between the two germline ends. This CDR3 comprises 11 residues. Germline loops: CDR1 DFQATT, CDR2 SNEGSKA (reference sequence). This CDR3 reads CSAVGVDTQYF. CDR3 nucleotide sequence: TGCAGTGCTGTGGGCGTAGATACGCAGTATTTT.

This clonotype was detected only a few times. V usage is TRBV20-1 and J usage is TRBJ2-1, with TRBD2 matching 7 bases. From germline, CDR1 is DFQATT and CDR2 SNEGSKA (reference sequence). V lost 6 bases to trimming and J lost 0 bases; unmatched junction nucleotides: 5. The CDR3 is made up of 14 amino acids. The CDR3 loop is CSAPERGSYNEQFF. The CDR3 region has the DNA TGCAGTGCCCCCGAGCGGGGCTCCTACAATGAGCAGTTCTTC.

This clonotype was seen at least ten times. The chain recombines TRBV20-1 with TRBJ1-1, with 9 bases aligning to TRBD1. Trimming removed 1 base from V and 1 base from J; junction bases left unmatched: 4. The CDR3 runs 15 residues. Germline-derived CDR1 and CDR2 are DFQATT and SNEGSKA (reference sequence). The CDR3: CSARVSDRGNTEAFF. The CDR3 nucleotides are TGCAGTGCTAGAGTGTCGGACAGGGGGAACACTGAAGCTTTCTTT.

This clonotype was counted at least ten times. This sequence joins TRBV7-2 and TRBJ2-2, with D possibly matching TRBD1 (5 bases). V was clipped by 3 bases and J by 0 bases, with 14 bases between them. The CDR3 spans 17 residues. CDR1 and CDR2 (germline): SGHTA, FQGNSA. CDR3 nucleotides: TGTGCCAGCAGCTTCGGTAGACAGCGCTCGAACACCGGGGAGCTGTTTTTT. Its translation is CASSFGRQRSNTGELFF.

A word on this clonotype: Relative to the germline gene, one junction end is altered; a read error may explain this. J is TRBJ1-1 and V is TRBV24-1, with TRBD1 matching over 9 bases. The germline V gene has CDR1 KGHDR and CDR2 SFDVKD. The CDR3 spans 12 residues. CDR3 region: CATSDWAGTGRW. The CDR3 bases are TGTGCCACCAGTGATTGGGCCGGGACAGGGAGGTGG.

The sample holds a few counts of this clonotype. J is TRBJ1-5 and V is TRBV5-1; 9 bases line up with TRBD1. The CDR3 consists of 15 residues. V was pared by 4 bases and J by 9 bases, with 11 bases of the junction left unmatched. Germline CDR1 is SGHRS and CDR2 is YFSETQ. DNA of the CDR3: TGCGCCAGCAGCACTGTCCCGGGACAGGGATGGCCCCAGCATTTT. It is translated as CASSTVPGQGWPQHF. The whole variable domain, filled in from reference TRBV5-1 and TRBJ1-5, reads KAGVTQTPRYLIKTRGQQVTLSCSPISGHRSVSWYQQTPGQGLQFLFEYFSETQRNKGNFPGRFSGRQFSNSRSEMNVSTLELGDSALYLCASSTVPGQGWPQHFGDGTRLSIL.

This clonotype occurred many times. This chain uses TRBV27 with TRBJ2-1, with a tentative D call TRBD1 (6 bases). This CDR3 comprises 17 residues. V dropped 6 bases and J dropped 2 bases, with 20 bases sitting between them. Looked up from germline, CDR1 is MNHEY and CDR2 is SMNVEV (reference sequence). The CDR3: CASSLRWAGAAYNEQFF. The CDR3 coding sequence is TGTGCCAGCAGCCTAAGGTGGGCAGGGGCGGCCTACAATGAGCAGTTCTTC.

The sample holds a few counts of this clonotype. The chain carries TRBV28 and TRBJ2-1; 16 nucleotides line up with TRBD2. J was trimmed by 3 bases and V by 8 bases; bases with no gene match: 7. The CDR3 has 17 residues. Germline CDR1 and CDR2: MDHEN and SYDVKM. The CDR3 region is CASPPGLAGGNYNEQFF. CDR3 bases: TGTGCCAGCCCACCGGGACTAGCGGGAGGGAACTACAATGAGCAGTTCTTC.